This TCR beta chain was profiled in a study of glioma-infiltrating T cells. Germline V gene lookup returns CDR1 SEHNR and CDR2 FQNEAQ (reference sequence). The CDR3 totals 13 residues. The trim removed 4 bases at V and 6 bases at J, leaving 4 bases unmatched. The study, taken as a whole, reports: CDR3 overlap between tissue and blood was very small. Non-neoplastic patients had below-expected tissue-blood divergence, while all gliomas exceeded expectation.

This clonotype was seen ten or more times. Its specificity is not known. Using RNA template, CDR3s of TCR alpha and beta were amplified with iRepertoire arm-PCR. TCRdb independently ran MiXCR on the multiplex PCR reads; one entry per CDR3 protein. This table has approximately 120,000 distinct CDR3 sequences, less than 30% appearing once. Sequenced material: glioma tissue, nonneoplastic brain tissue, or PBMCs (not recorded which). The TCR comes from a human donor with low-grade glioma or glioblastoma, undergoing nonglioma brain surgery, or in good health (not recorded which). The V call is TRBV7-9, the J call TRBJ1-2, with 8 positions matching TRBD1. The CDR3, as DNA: TGTGCCAGCAGCTCCCAGGGGGCGGATGGCTACACCTTC. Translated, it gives CASSSQGADGYTF.